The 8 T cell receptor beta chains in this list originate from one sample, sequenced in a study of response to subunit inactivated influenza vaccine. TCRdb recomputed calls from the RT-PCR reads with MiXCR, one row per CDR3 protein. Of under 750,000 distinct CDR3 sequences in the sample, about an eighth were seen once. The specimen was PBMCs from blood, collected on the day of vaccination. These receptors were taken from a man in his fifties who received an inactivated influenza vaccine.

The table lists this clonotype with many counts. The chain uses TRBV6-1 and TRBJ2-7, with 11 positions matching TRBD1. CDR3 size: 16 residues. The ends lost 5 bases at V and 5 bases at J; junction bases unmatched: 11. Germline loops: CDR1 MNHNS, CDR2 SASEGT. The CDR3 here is CASSTPGTGGLNEQYF. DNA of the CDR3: TGTGCCAGCAGTACCCCCGGGACAGGGGGTTTGAACGAGCAGTACTTC.

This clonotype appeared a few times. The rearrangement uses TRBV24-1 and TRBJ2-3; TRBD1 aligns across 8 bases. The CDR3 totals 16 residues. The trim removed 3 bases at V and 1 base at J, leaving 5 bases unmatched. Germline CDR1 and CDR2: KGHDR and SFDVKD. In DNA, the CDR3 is TGTGCCACCAGTGATGCACCGGGACAGGGCACAGATACGCAGTATTTT. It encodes CATSDAPGQGTDTQYF.

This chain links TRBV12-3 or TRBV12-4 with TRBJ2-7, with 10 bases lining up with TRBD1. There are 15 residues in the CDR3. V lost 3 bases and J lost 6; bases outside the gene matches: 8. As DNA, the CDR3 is TGTGCCAGCAGTTTCACCGGGACAGGGGTTTTCGAGCAGTACTTC. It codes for CASSFTGTGVFEQYF.

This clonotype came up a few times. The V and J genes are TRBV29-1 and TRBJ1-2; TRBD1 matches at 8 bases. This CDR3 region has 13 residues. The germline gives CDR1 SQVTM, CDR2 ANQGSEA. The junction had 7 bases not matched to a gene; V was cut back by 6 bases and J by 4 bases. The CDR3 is CSVGQGPIYGYTF. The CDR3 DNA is TGCAGCGTCGGACAGGGCCCGATCTATGGCTACACCTTC.

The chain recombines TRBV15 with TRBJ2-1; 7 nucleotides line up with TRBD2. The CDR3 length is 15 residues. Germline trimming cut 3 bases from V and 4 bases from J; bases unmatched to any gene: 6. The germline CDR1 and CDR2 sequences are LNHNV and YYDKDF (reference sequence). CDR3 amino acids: CATSRVGLVYNEQFF. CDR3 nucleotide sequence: TGTGCCACCAGCAGGGTTGGACTAGTTTACAATGAGCAGTTCTTC.

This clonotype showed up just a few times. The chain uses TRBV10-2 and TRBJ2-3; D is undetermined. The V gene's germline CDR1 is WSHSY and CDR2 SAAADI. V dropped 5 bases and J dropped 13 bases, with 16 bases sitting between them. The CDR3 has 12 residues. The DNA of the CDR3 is TGCGCCAGCAGTAGTCTTGATAGGGTAGAGTATTTT. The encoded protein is CASSSLDRVEYF.

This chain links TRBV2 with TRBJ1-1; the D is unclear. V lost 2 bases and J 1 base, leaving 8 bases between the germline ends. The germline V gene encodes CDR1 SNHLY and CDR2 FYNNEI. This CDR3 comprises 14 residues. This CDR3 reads CASSEPITNTEAFF. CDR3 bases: TGTGCCAGCAGTGAACCAATTACGAACACTGAAGCTTTCTTT.

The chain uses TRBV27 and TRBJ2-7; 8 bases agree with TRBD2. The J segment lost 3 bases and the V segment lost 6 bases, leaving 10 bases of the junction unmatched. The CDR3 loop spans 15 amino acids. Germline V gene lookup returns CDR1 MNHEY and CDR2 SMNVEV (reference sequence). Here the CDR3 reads CASSPKVAGYYEQYF. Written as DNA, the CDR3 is TGTGCCAGCAGCCCAAAGGTAGCGGGGTACTACGAGCAGTACTTC.